This T cell receptor beta chain was identified during a study of blood T cell repertoires in COVID-19 (dated by TCRdb to 2018 to 2020). Context from the whole study: Collaborator samples came from the United States, Italy and Spain and covered acute and convalescent phases of COVID-19. The prospective study material was composed of cDNA or gDNA derived from T cells, B-cell-depleted T cells, or PBMCs. The repertoires were released in a freely available public database intended as a resource for research on the immune response to SARS-CoV-2. A de-identified subject ID, COVID-19 status, age in years and sex were almost always included in the sample metadata. Subjects who had been exposed to COVID-19, were actively infected with it, or had recovered from it provided the deeply sampled blood TCRbeta repertoires that made up the dataset. Where available, HLA class I and class II types were obtained from metadata supplied by the sample provider rather than from assay-based typing. The samples were drawn from two sources: the first 160 participants of the ongoing ImmuneRACE study, and 1,000 to 1,500 subjects contributed by 6 global collaborators. The full study reports these points: The amount of clinical and demographic metadata varied by source and participant and was provided uncurated.

This clone was found once. Its cognate antigen has yet to be identified. Base qualities are not at hand, and no much larger clone is one base apart. The immunoSEQ Assay, a bias-controlled multiplex PCR, was used to amplify TCRbeta CDR3 regions from genomic DNA. Per the authors' processing: Within the assay, amplification of reference gene primers was used to estimate how many nucleated cells each sample contained. Sequence reads were collapsed and filtered to measure the absolute abundance of every unique TCRbeta CDR3 rearrangement. For each sample, productive Simpson clonality was calculated as the square root of Simpson's diversity index across productive rearrangements. In its TCRdb copy, this immuneACCESS table keeps in-frame sequences only and misses some clones. Where compared with another copy, unresolved V genes explain less than half of these, and the others have no known cause. The V and J calls and clone size are taken from that table; D and trimming were inferred from the DNA. Counted in this sample were around 99,000 clones; about 90% of them appeared once. The top ten constitute about 1.1% of the sample.

Reading the germline V gene gives CDR1 LGHNA and CDR2 YSLEER. Compared with germline, V lacks 0 bases and J lacks 8 bases; bases without a gene match: 11. Including the terminal cysteine and phenylalanine, the CDR3 comprises 16 residues. Only the CDR3 part of the read is kept: 48 bases, read in frame from the first base. The collaborating institutions used their own protocols to collect whole blood in K2EDTA tubes. For TCRbeta analysis, collaborators shipped samples in one of three forms: frozen whole blood, isolated PBMCs, or DNA extracted from either of those sample types. What was sequenced was peripheral blood. The clonotype was recovered from a human donor in a cohort sampled during active COVID-19. The receptor chain draws on TRBV4-3 and TRBJ2-7, and 9 junctional nucleotides match TRBD2. The nucleotide sequence reads TGCGCCAGCAGCCAAGATCTCCTAGCGGGACCGGGTAAGCAGTACTTC. Its product reads: CASSQDLLAGPGKQYF.